These 8 T cell receptor beta chains were sequenced from one sample in a study of T cell responses to AZD1222 COVID-19 vaccine. Assay: immunoSEQ multiplex PCR; the TCRdb copy retains only in-frame clones and omits some. The sample holds fewer than 80,000 clones; around 89% are singletons and the top ten take about 9.1%. Material: peripheral blood, obtained 28 days after the second dose of the MenACWY control vaccine. These receptors originate from an adult who received the MenACWY meningococcal vaccine as a control.

The V and J genes are TRBV30 and TRBJ1-1; no firm D call. The CDR3 is 14 residues long. In germline, CDR1 is GTSNPN, CDR2 SVGIG (reference sequence). V dropped 3 bases and J dropped 4 bases, with 15 bases sitting between them. In nucleotides, the CDR3 is TGTGCCTGGAGCGATAGCCCTACCTTCACTGAAGCTTTCTTT. It translates to CAWSDSPTFTEAFF.

The V and J genes are TRBV6-5 and TRBJ1-2, with D unresolved. The V gene lost 6 bases and the J gene lost 5 bases, with 10 bases spanning the gap. The CDR3 has 12 residues. CDR1 is MNHEY and CDR2 is SVGAGI in the germline V gene. CDR3: CASSSPLYGYTF. The CDR3 DNA follows: TGTGCCAGCAGCTCGCCCCTTTATGGCTACACCTTC.

This clone was recorded only once. The CDR3 here is CASSILGEAFF. DNA of the CDR3: TGTGCCAGCAGTATCCTGGGTGAAGCTTTCTTT. The chain carries TRBV6-6 and TRBJ1-1; D is unclear. The CDR3 runs 11 residues. V was clipped by 5 bases and J by 7 bases, with 8 bases between them. Per germline, CDR1 MNHNY and CDR2 SVGAGI (reference sequence).

The CDR3 spells CASSKRGDSGEKLFF. The CDR3 DNA sequence: TGTGCCAGCAGCAAGAGGGGGGATTCGGGTGAAAAACTGTTTTTT. This chain links TRBV7-9 with TRBJ1-4; TRBD1 is a possible D gene (6 bases). The germline V gene encodes CDR1 SEHNR and CDR2 FQNEAQ (reference sequence). The CDR3 sequence is 15 residues long. The germline V and J ends were trimmed by 5 bases and 7 bases, with 17 bases remaining between them.

This clone was observed once. The chain employs TRBV5-8 and TRBJ1-4; TRBD1 is a possible D gene (6 bases). The germline V gene has CDR1 SGHTS and CDR2 YDEGEE. The CDR3 extends over 13 amino acids. The V end lost 7 bases, the J end lost 8 bases, and 15 bases lay between the germline ends. CDR3 nucleotides: TGTGCCAGCTCCTCTGGGGGCGGAGAAAAACTGTTTTTT. Its translation is CASSSGGGEKLFF.

The chain combines TRBV2 with TRBJ2-2, with 7 bases aligning to TRBD1. Germline V gene lookup returns CDR1 SNHLY and CDR2 FYNNEI. The V segment lost 5 bases and the J segment 4 bases; nucleotides outside the gene matches: 4. The CDR3 is 14 amino acids. This CDR3 is CASSRTGATGELFF. Here the CDR3 DNA reads TGTGCCAGCAGTAGGACAGGCGCCACCGGGGAGCTGTTTTTT.

The chain links TRBV19 to TRBJ2-2; possible D gene TRBD1, 5 bases. The CDR3 has 15 amino acids. Between the trimmed V and J ends, which lost 3 bases and 1 base, there was a span of 9 bases. Germline V CDR1 and CDR2: LNHDA, SQIVND (reference sequence). CDR3 nucleotide sequence: TGTGCCAGTAGTATTAGAGGACAGAACACCGGGGAGCTGTTTTTT. This encodes CASSIRGQNTGELFF.

The V and J genes are TRBV7-9 and TRBJ1-2; D gene uncertain. V lost 5 bases and J 6 bases, leaving 16 bases between the germline ends. CDR1 and CDR2 from the germline V gene are SEHNR and FQNEAQ (reference sequence). This CDR3 has 14 residues. The DNA for the CDR3 is TGTGCCAGCAGCACCGCCGGGATGGGAGATGGCTACACCTTC. Its protein is CASSTAGMGDGYTF.